Each of the 18 T cell receptor beta chains below was sequenced from the same sample in a study of T cell clones after liver transplantation. Measured with immunoSEQ multiplex PCR; TCRdb has only the in-frame clones, and not every one. The data hold approximately 100,000 clones, with 75% to 85% observed a single time. Source: CD4+ T cells from blood, taken before liver transplant. These receptors came from a human donor who received a liver transplant.

This clone was seen just once. V and J are TRBV18 and TRBJ2-7; TRBD1 might be the D (6 bases). This CDR3 comprises 13 residues. Germline V gene lookup returns CDR1 KGHSH and CDR2 LQKENI. Deletions cut 3 bases from V and 5 bases from J, with 11 bases between. This CDR3 reads CASSPLRGDEQYF. The CDR3 DNA is TGTGCCAGCTCACCTCTCAGGGGCGACGAGCAGTACTTC.

The chain carries TRBV5-8 and TRBJ1-2, with D uncertain. Germline lookup yields CDR1 SGHTS and CDR2 YDEGEE. There are 14 residues in the CDR3. V was trimmed by 4 bases and J by 7 bases, leaving 17 bases between them. The CDR3 DNA reads TGTGCCAGCAGCCTTTCTTTTGGGTTCGGTGGCTACACCTTC. Protein product: CASSLSFGFGGYTF.

The CDR3 bases are TGTGCCAGCAGTTACGGGAGGGGGTACGAGCAGTACTTC. Its translation is CASSYGRGYEQYF. This sequence joins TRBV6-5 and TRBJ2-7; D is possibly TRBD2 (7 bases). This CDR3 region has 13 residues. The V and J ends lost 2 bases and 4 bases respectively, with 9 bases between them. Germline values: CDR1 MNHEY, CDR2 SVGAGI.

The rearrangement links TRBV11-2 to TRBJ2-1; D may be TRBD2 (6 bases). This CDR3 region has 16 residues. The germline gives CDR1 SGHAT, CDR2 FQNNGV. V lost 5 bases and J 0 bases, leaving 14 bases between the germline ends. CDR3 DNA: TGTGCCAGCAGCCCTCCGGGAGCGAGCTCCTACAATGAGCAGTTCTTC. Its translation is CASSPPGASSYNEQFF.

This clone came up once. The V gene is TRBV11-2, the J gene TRBJ1-5; tentatively, D is TRBD1 (5 bases). V was clipped by 1 base and J by 3 bases, with 7 bases between them. The CDR3 loop spans 14 amino acids. Germline loops: CDR1 SGHAT, CDR2 FQNNGV. CDR3 bases: TGTGCCAGCAGCTTAGGGGGGTCCAATCAGCCCCAGCATTTT. Translation gives CASSLGGSNQPQHF. Combining the CDR3 with reference TRBV11-2 and TRBJ1-5 gives the whole variable domain EAGVAQSPRYKIIEKRQSVAFWCNPISGHATLYWYQQILGQGPKLLIQFQNNGVVDDSQLPKDRFSAERLKGVDSTLKIQPAKLEDSAVYLCASSLGGSNQPQHFGDGTRLSIL.

As DNA, the CDR3 is TGTGCCTGGATCCAAGGTACTACCTACAATGAGCAGTTCTTC. As protein: CAWIQGTTYNEQFF. V and J are TRBV30 and TRBJ2-1; no clear D. Germline V lookup: CDR1 GTSNPN, CDR2 SVGIG (reference sequence). Trimming left V 4 bases short and J 2 bases short, with 12 bases between. The length of the CDR3 is 14 residues.

The chain combines TRBV27 with TRBJ2-3; 7 bases line up with TRBD1. Germline trimming cut 5 bases from V and 4 bases from J; bases unmatched to any gene: 6. The germline V gene encodes CDR1 MNHEY and CDR2 SMNVEV (reference sequence). There are 14 residues in the CDR3. The CDR3 sequence: CASSRRTGPDTQYF. CDR3 sequence (DNA): TGTGCCAGCAGTCGCAGGACAGGTCCAGATACGCAGTATTTT.

This chain joins TRBV7-3 and TRBJ2-1, with D possibly TRBD2 on 5 matching bases. Per germline, CDR1 SGHTA and CDR2 FQGTGA. V gave up 5 bases and J gave up 0 bases, with 11 bases separating them. The CDR3 has 15 amino acids. The CDR3 DNA sequence: TGTGCCAGCAGCCCGGCTCGGGGCTCCTACAATGAGCAGTTCTTC. This gives the protein CASSPARGSYNEQFF.

The gene calls are TRBV5-1 and TRBJ2-3; the D gene is possibly TRBD1 (5 bases). The CDR3 runs 15 residues. Germline V gene lookup returns CDR1 SGHRS and CDR2 YFSETQ. Trimming removed 5 bases at V and 5 bases at J, with 18 bases between. The CDR3 protein is CASRTLGADRDTQYF. CDR3 DNA: TGCGCCAGCAGGACGCTCGGAGCAGACAGAGATACGCAGTATTTT.

V gene TRBV9 combines with J gene TRBJ2-1, with 10 bases lining up with TRBD2. From germline, CDR1 is SGDLS and CDR2 YYNGEE. The CDR3 runs to 19 residues. V dropped 3 bases and J dropped 0; count of bases not matched to a gene: 12. CDR3 residues: CASSGERGKREGSYNEQFF. CDR3 DNA: TGTGCCAGCAGCGGGGAAAGGGGTAAGCGGGAGGGCTCCTACAATGAGCAGTTCTTC.

The chain joins TRBV6-1 to TRBJ2-1; D gene ambiguous. The germline CDR1 and CDR2 sequences are MNHNS and SASEGT. The CDR3 has 14 residues. V was shortened by 6 bases and J by 7 bases, with 16 bases between the two germline ends. The CDR3 coding sequence is TGTGCCAGCAGCCGGGCCCTCCCAGGTAATGAGCAGTTCTTC. Protein sequence: CASSRALPGNEQFF.

This chain connects TRBV7-9 to TRBJ2-2; TRBD2 might be the D (5 bases). This CDR3 spans 13 amino acids. Trimming cost V 1 base and J 7 bases, with 7 bases left between them. CDR1 and CDR2 (germline): SEHNR, FQNEAQ (reference sequence). In nucleotides, the CDR3 is TGTGCCAGCAGCTTAGGAGGGTTCGGGGAGCTGTTTTTT. Amino acid sequence: CASSLGGFGELFF.

The J gene is TRBJ1-1, the V gene TRBV6-1; D perhaps matches TRBD1 (5 bases). Trimming removed 2 bases at V and 8 bases at J, with 6 bases between. Germline values: CDR1 MNHNS, CDR2 SASEGT. There are 11 residues in the CDR3. This CDR3 reads CASSEWGEAFF. Here the CDR3 DNA reads TGTGCCAGCAGTGAATGGGGGGAAGCTTTCTTT.

Only a few counts were recorded for this clone. V is TRBV21-1 and J is TRBJ1-2. TRBV21-1 is assigned pseudogene status. The CDR3 runs to 17 residues. This CDR3 reads CASSKWGAHIPNYGYTF. In DNA, the CDR3 is TGTGCCAGCAGCAAGTGGGGGGCCCACATTCCTAACTATGGCTACACCTTC.

The CDR3 bases are TGTGCCAGCAGGGGGGGATTCACTGAAGCTTTCTTT. The encoded protein is CASRGGFTEAFF. The chain joins TRBV27 to TRBJ1-1; D perhaps matches TRBD1 (5 bases). CDR1 and CDR2 from the germline V gene are MNHEY and SMNVEV (reference sequence). The CDR3 extends over 12 amino acids. V was clipped by 6 bases and J by 4 bases, with 9 bases between them.

V is TRBV19 and J is TRBJ2-4; no definite D call. Per the germline V gene, CDR1 is LNHDA and CDR2 is SQIVND (reference sequence). This CDR3 is 16 amino acids long. V lost 5 bases, J lost 0 bases, and 14 bases lay in between. CDR3 amino acids: CASSPGRTIAKNIQYF. The CDR3 DNA reads TGTGCCAGTAGTCCCGGACGGACGATAGCCAAAAACATTCAGTACTTC.

The chain uses TRBV7-2 and TRBJ2-3; D is unresolved. Trimming removed 1 base at V and 6 bases at J, with 11 bases between. The CDR3 length is 14 residues. Germline V gene data show CDR1 as SGHTA and CDR2 as FQGNSA. For the CDR3, the DNA is TGTGCCAGCAGCTTAGAACTGCCGGGCGATACGCAGTATTTT. Its protein is CASSLELPGDTQYF.

The V gene is TRBV28, the J gene TRBJ2-7, with TRBD1 as a possible D gene (6 bases). V gave up 6 bases and J gave up 2 bases, with 14 bases separating them. CDR1 MDHEN and CDR2 SYDVKM come from the germline V gene. This CDR3 comprises 14 residues. The CDR3: CASRTGQLPYEQYF. The CDR3 region has the DNA TGTGCCAGCAGAACCGGACAGTTACCCTACGAGCAGTACTTC.